Below, 4 T cell receptor beta chains from the same sample are listed, as sequenced in a study of blood T cells in healthy people across ages. The second PCR ran roughly 6 to 11 cycles with a sample-barcoded 5' primer and J-beta primers. Using its own MiXCR run on the 5' RACE reads, TCRdb lists one record per CDR3 protein. The sample includes some 1.8 million distinct CDR3 sequences, 30% to 40% of them seen just once. The material sequenced was blood. These receptors all stem from a human donor in good health.

CDR3 coding DNA: TGTGCCAGCAGTTACTCTACAGATCTGAACACCGGGGAGCTGTTTTTT. Amino acids: CASSYSTDLNTGELFF. This chain connects TRBV6-2 or TRBV6-3 to TRBJ2-2; D gene ambiguous. Trimming cost V 0 bases and J 1 base, with 9 bases left between them. The CDR3 length is 16 residues. CDR1 and CDR2 from the germline V gene are MNHEY and SVGEGT.

The chain carries TRBV6-1 and TRBJ2-5, with unresolved D. The DNA end lines up better with TRBJ2-7; the J call may be wrong. The germline CDR1 and CDR2 sequences are MNHNS and SASEGT. This CDR3 is built from 13 residues. In DNA form, the CDR3 reads TGTGCCAGTACGTCCGACGGCTTTCACGAGCAGTACTTC. Residues: CASTSDGFHEQYF.

This chain uses TRBV20-1 with TRBJ2-3, with D hard to call. The CDR3 has 11 amino acids. The V gene lost 5 bases and the J gene lost 2 bases, with 5 bases spanning the gap. Germline V gene lookup returns CDR1 DFQATT and CDR2 SNEGSKA (reference sequence). The CDR3 here is CSAFYTDTQYF. Here the CDR3 DNA reads TGCAGTGCTTTTTACACAGATACGCAGTATTTT.

The chain recombines TRBV6-2 or TRBV6-3 with TRBJ2-7; no definite D call. The CDR3 is made up of 14 amino acids. CDR1 MNHEY and CDR2 SVGEGT come from the germline V gene. The V and J ends lost 8 bases and 0 bases respectively, with 14 bases between them. The CDR3 bases are TGTGCCAGCCACCGGACCCGACGCTCCTACGAGCAGTACTTC. It codes for CASHRTRRSYEQYF.